A single sample is the source of the 10 T cell receptor beta chains below, sequenced in a study of T cells in Graves' hyperthyroidism and ophthalmopathy. RNA transcripts served as the template for amplifying TCR beta CDR3 regions. HTBI primers were employed in a first-round RT-PCR of the TCR CDR3. Each CDR3 protein is one row after TCRdb ran MiXCR on the multiplex PCR reads. This sample has about 180,000 distinct CDR3 sequences, with 17% found just once. Sequenced input: blood. Receptors originate from a woman between 45 and 60 years old with Graves' hyperthyroidism.

This clonotype has a handful of counts. The J gene is TRBJ2-5, the V gene TRBV20-1, with 11 positions matching TRBD1. Per germline, CDR1 DFQATT and CDR2 SNEGSKA (reference sequence). CDR3 size: 17 residues. The V gene end was trimmed by 4 bases and the J gene end by 2 bases; junction bases not matched to a gene: 12. CDR3 DNA sequence: TGCAGTGCTAAAACCCTCAAGGGACAGGGGGTACAAGAGACCCAGTACTTC. Residues: CSAKTLKGQGVQETQYF.

The chain is built from TRBV28 and TRBJ1-1; possible D gene TRBD1, 5 bases. The germline gives CDR1 MDHEN, CDR2 SYDVKM. Trimming cost V 8 bases and J 7 bases, with 23 bases left between them. The CDR3 sequence is 15 residues long. CDR3 bases: TGTGCCAGCTCCCAACACCACATGAGTCAGGGTGAAGCTTTCTTT. Its translation: CASSQHHMSQGEAFF.

The CDR3 DNA reads TGTGCCAGTAGTATGGCGGGGGGGCCTTACAATGAGCAGTTCTTC. Its translation: CASSMAGGPYNEQFF. This chain joins TRBV19 and TRBJ2-1; 9 nucleotides line up with TRBD2. With V trimmed by 3 bases and J by 4 bases, 4 bases remained unmatched. The CDR3 spans 15 residues. Germline CDR1 LNHDA, CDR2 SQIVND (reference sequence).

This clonotype was seen ten or more times. The V and J genes are TRBV28 and TRBJ2-3; D gene ambiguous. Germline V CDR1 and CDR2: MDHEN, SYDVKM. The CDR3 is made up of 15 amino acids. The V and J ends lost 3 bases and 0 bases respectively, with 10 bases between them. This CDR3 is CASSLSFASTDTQYF. CDR3 bases: TGTGCCAGCAGTTTGTCTTTCGCTAGCACAGATACGCAGTATTTT.

The V and J genes are TRBV7-9 and TRBJ1-2; D is ambiguous. With 6 bases removed from V and 1 base from J, the gap between germline ends came to 15 bases. This CDR3 contains 15 residues. Germline CDR1 reads SEHNR; CDR2 reads FQNEAQ (reference sequence). The CDR3 bases are TGTGCCAGCAGTCGTCTAGCTCCCGGTAACTATGGCTACACCTTC. Residues: CASSRLAPGNYGYTF. Full variable domain (outside the CDR3, taken from reference TRBV7-9 and TRBJ1-2): DTGVSQNPRHKITKRGQNVTFRCDPISEHNRLYWYRQTLGQGPEFLTYFQNEAQLEKSRLLSDRFSAERPKGSFSTLEIQRTEQGDSAMYLCASSRLAPGNYGYTFGSGTRLTVV.

This clonotype showed up many times. The chain combines TRBV11-2 with TRBJ1-3; D might be TRBD1 (6 bases). The CDR3 covers 15 residues. Looked up from germline, CDR1 is SGHAT and CDR2 is FQNNGV. Trimming shortened V by 5 bases and J by 4 bases, and 15 bases separated the two germline ends. CDR3 sequence: CASSAQGMRGNTIYF. In nucleotides, the CDR3 is TGTGCCAGCAGCGCTCAGGGGATGAGGGGAAACACCATATATTTT.

This clonotype occurred many times. The gene calls are TRBV20-1 and TRBJ1-3; D gene uncertain. Trimming left V 6 bases short and J 0 bases short, with 18 bases between. CDR1 and CDR2 from the germline V gene are DFQATT and SNEGSKA (reference sequence). The CDR3 spans 16 residues. CDR3 sequence: CSAPVYAESSGNTIYF. DNA for the CDR3: TGCAGTGCCCCCGTTTATGCGGAGAGCTCTGGAAACACCATATATTTT.

The chain carries TRBV2 and TRBJ1-6; D possibly corresponds to TRBD1 (6 bases). This CDR3 region has 17 residues. V was clipped by 6 bases and J by 9 bases, with 24 bases between them. CDR1 SNHLY and CDR2 FYNNEI come from the germline V gene. CDR3 nucleotide sequence: TGTGCCAGCAGCCAAGATGGCCAGGGAGGGGGGGGTTCACCCCTCCACTTT. This translates into CASSQDGQGGGGSPLHF. Complete variable domain (other parts from reference TRBV2 and TRBJ1-6): EPEVTQTPSHQVTQMGQEVILRCVPISNHLYFYWYRQILGQKVEFLVSFYNNEISEKSEIFDDQFSVERPDGSNFTLKIRSTKLEDSAMYFCASSQDGQGGGGSPLHFGNGTRLTVT.

In its sample, this clonotype was seen a few times. The V gene is TRBV5-1, the J gene TRBJ1-1; D is ambiguous. The CDR3 has 13 residues. Germline CDR1 reads SGHRS; CDR2 reads YFSETQ. The V and J ends lost 5 bases and 1 base respectively, with 9 bases between them. In DNA form, the CDR3 reads TGCGCCAGCAGGACGGACCCGAACACTGAAGCTTTCTTT. Its protein is CASRTDPNTEAFF.

This clonotype was seen a few times. This chain links TRBV18 with TRBJ1-2; D perhaps matches TRBD1 (5 bases). The CDR3 sequence is 15 residues long. The germline V and J ends were trimmed by 3 bases and 2 bases, with 13 bases remaining between them. Per germline, CDR1 KGHSH and CDR2 LQKENI. CDR3 bases: TGTGCCAGCTCACCGTTTAACAACAGGAACTATGGCTACACCTTC. Its protein is CASSPFNNRNYGYTF.